This T cell receptor (beta chain) was profiled in a study of T-cell memory formation after mild COVID-19. Germline CDR1 and CDR2: LGHNA and YSLEER. J gave up 5 bases and V 0 bases, and 8 bases lay outside the gene matches. There are 16 residues in the CDR3. The sample holds a few counts of this clonotype. TCRdb itself ran the 5' RACE reads through MiXCR, one entry per CDR3 protein. The data contain tens of thousands of distinct CDR3 sequences, around 12% of them singletons. The rearrangement links TRBV4-3 to TRBJ1-2, with 8 bases that match TRBD1. This sequence originates from a man aged 18 to 30 who had mild COVID-19 (a few samples of this study predate the infection). Cell type and time point are not known. Material for sequencing was PBMCs or a T cell subset sorted from them (not recorded which). The CDR3 spells CASSQDYRGIGYGYTF. CDR3 bases: TGCGCCAGCAGCCAAGATTACAGGGGGATTGGGTATGGCTACACCTTC.